Listed below are T cell receptor beta chains from one sample, sequenced in a study of a mutant IDH1 vaccine in newly diagnosed glioma. Repertoires were generated with immunoSEQ multiplex PCR, while TCRdb's copy carries only in-frame clones and drops some. Here the sample spans roughly 34,000 clones, around 90% being singletons. Their recognized antigens are unknown. Sequenced here: PBMCs, sampled from a glioma patient whose treatment included an IDH1 peptide vaccine. The receptors come from a woman aged 40 to 50 with glioma. Both conserved end residues are part of each CDR3. A D gene is named only where the DNA matches it firmly. The size field is filled for only some rows; it gives once, few, many or a size class.

TRBJ1-2 | - | TRBV6-5 | - | TGTGCCAGCAGTTACCGGAGGGACTATGGCTACACCTTC | CASSYRRDYGYTF
TRBJ2-1 | - | TRBV29-1 | - | TGCAGCGTTGTGAGCGAGGAGGGCCGGTCTTACAATGAGCAGTTCTTC | CSVVSEEGRSYNEQFF
TRBJ1-4 | TRBD1 | TRBV5-1 | - | TGCGCCAGCAGCTTGGCGACCGGGACAGGGCATGAAAAACTGTTTTTT | CASSLATGTGHEKLFF
TRBJ2-3 | TRBD2 | TRBV7-2 | - | TGTGCCAGCAGCTTAACCGGGGGGGGGATCACAGATACGCAGTATTTT | CASSLTGGGITDTQYF
TRBJ2-7 | TRBD2 | TRBV7-9 | - | TGTGCCAGCAGCTTCGGGCGGGAGCGGGGTCCCCAAGGGTACGAGCAGTACTTC | CASSFGRERGPQGYEQYF
TRBJ1-1 | - | TRBV6-6 | - | TGTGCCAGCAGTTACCCCGGATTCCTAGCCACTGAAGCTTTCTTT | CASSYPGFLATEAFF
TRBJ2-7 | - | TRBV4-1 | - | TGCGCCAGCAGCCAAGCCGGTGGGAGTTTCTACGAGCAGTACTTC | CASSQAGGSFYEQYF
TRBJ1-1 | - | TRBV11-2 | - | TGTGCCAGCAGCTCGTACAGGGAGGCGGCTGAAGCTTTCTTT | CASSSYREAAEAFF
TRBJ1-2 | - | TRBV4-2 | - | TGTGCCAGCAGCCAAGAAGTAAGGGGCGCCAGCTATGGCTACACCTTC | CASSQEVRGASYGYTF
TRBJ2-7 | TRBD1 | TRBV6-1 | - | TGTGCCAGCAGTGACCGGGACAGATCCTACGAGCAGTACTTC | CASSDRDRSYEQYF
TRBJ1-2 | - | TRBV29-1 | - | TGCAGCGTTGAGTCGATGGGGGCCTATGGCTACACCTTC | CSVESMGAYGYTF
TRBJ2-3 | TRBD2 | TRBV4-1 | - | TGCGCCAGCAGCCAGAAAAGCGGGAGCGCAGATACGCAGTATTTT | CASSQKSGSADTQYF
TRBJ2-7 | - | TRBV7-2 | - | TGTGCCAGCAGCTCGAGCCCACGGCGGGGCGAGCAGTACTTC | CASSSSPRRGEQYF
TRBJ1-2 | - | TRBV27 | - | TGTGCCAGCAGTCAACGGGTAAACTATGGCTACACCTTC | CASSQRVNYGYTF
TRBJ2-2 | TRBD1 | TRBV5-6 | - | TGTGCCAGCAGCCGGACAGGGGACGGCGGGGAGCTGTTTTTT | CASSRTGDGGELFF
TRBJ2-4 | - | TRBV6-5 | - | TGTGCCAGCAGTTACTCGGGAGGAGACATTCAGTACTTC | CASSYSGGDIQYF
TRBJ1-2 | TRBD1 | TRBV4-2 | - | TGTGCCAGCAGCCAGGATACAGGGGGGCGATCCGGCTACACCTTC | CASSQDTGGRSGYTF
TRBJ1-2 | TRBD1 | TRBV6-5 | - | TGTGCCAGCAACGCACAGGGGGGCTACACCTTC | CASNAQGGYTF
TRBJ2-3 | - | TRBV5-5 | - | TGTGCCAGCAGCTTAACAACGGCTAGCACAGATACGCAGTATTTT | CASSLTTASTDTQYF
TRBJ1-2 | TRBD1 | TRBV5-6 | - | TGTGCCAGCATCAACCCGGGACAGGGCTATGGCTACACCTTC | CASINPGQGYGYTF
TRBJ1-2 | - | TRBV18 | - | TGTGCCAGCTCACCTACAAGGGAGAACGGCTACACCTTC | CASSPTRENGYTF
TRBJ1-2 | - | TRBV10-2 | - | TGCGCCAGCAGTGAGCCATACAGGGCCTCGAGCTATGGCTACACCTTC | CASSEPYRASSYGYTF
TRBJ1-4 | - | TRBV6-5 | - | TGTGCCACTCGGGGGTTTGCAACTAATGAAAAACTGTTTTTT | CATRGFATNEKLFF
TRBJ1-3 | - | TRBV5-1 | - | TGCGCCAGCAGCTTGGTGGGGGGGGCGTCTGGAAACACCATATATTTT | CASSLVGGASGNTIYF
TRBJ2-5 | - | TRBV9 | - | TGTGCCAGCAGCGTAGACTCAGGGGGGGGGCAAGAGACCCAGTACTTC | CASSVDSGGGQETQYF
TRBJ1-5 | - | TRBV7-8 | - | TGTGCCAGCAGCTCTCAACGGACAGTCAATCAGCCCCAGCATTTT | CASSSQRTVNQPQHF
TRBJ1-4 | - | TRBV6-6 | - | TGTGCCAGCAGTTGGGTTAATGAAAAACTGTTTTTT | CASSWVNEKLFF
TRBJ2-2 | TRBD2 | TRBV9 | - | TGTGCCAGCAGCGTAGCATCGCTAGCGGGCACCGGGGAGCTGTTTTTT | CASSVASLAGTGELFF
TRBJ1-1 | - | TRBV5-4 | - | TGTGCCAGCAGTCCTACGACGGATAACACTGAAGCTTTCTTT | CASSPTTDNTEAFF
TRBJ2-1 | TRBD1 | TRBV2 | - | TGTGCCAGCAGAGGACAGGTAACTTCAAGTGAGCAGTTCTTC | CASRGQVTSSEQFF
TRBJ2-7 | - | TRBV2 | - | TGTGCCAGCCGCAGGGGATCCTACGAGCAGTACTTC | CASRRGSYEQYF
TRBJ1-1 | - | TRBV2 | - | TGTGCCAGCAGCCCTTCGGGGGGGACTGAAGCTTTCTTT | CASSPSGGTEAFF
TRBJ2-7 | - | TRBV18 | - | TGTGCCAGCTCACCAAGGACGACCTACGAGCAGTACTTC | CASSPRTTYEQYF
TRBJ1-2 | TRBD1 | TRBV7-2 | once | TGTGCCAGCAGCAGCCGGGACAGGGTAGATGGCTACACCTTC | CASSSRDRVDGYTF
TRBJ2-1 | - | TRBV7-8 | - | TGTGCCAGCAGCTTGACGTCTGCTAGCAATGAGCAGTTCTTC | CASSLTSASNEQFF
TRBJ2-5 | - | TRBV4-1 | - | TGCGCCAGCAGCCCGGGCAGGGGAGGAGAGACCCAGTACTTC | CASSPGRGGETQYF
TRBJ1-5 | - | TRBV4-1 | once | TGCGCCAGCAGCCAAGATCCGTCAAGCAATCAGCCCCAGCATTTT | CASSQDPSSNQPQHF
TRBJ1-4 | - | TRBV5-1 | - | TGCGCCAGCAGCTTGGGACAGGTCGACAATGAAAAACTGTTTTTT | CASSLGQVDNEKLFF
TRBJ2-1 | - | TRBV7-6 | - | TGTGCCAGCAGCTCACGGGTAGCGTCCTACAATGAGCAGTTCTTC | CASSSRVASYNEQFF
TRBJ1-1 | - | TRBV10-2 | - | TGCGCCATGCAGGACGGGCTGAACACTGAAGCTTTCTTT | CAMQDGLNTEAFF
TRBJ2-2 | - | TRBV6-5 | - | TGTGCCAGCAGCCGCCGAGGCACTTACCCCCGGGAGCTGTTTTTT | CASSRRGTYPRELFF
TRBJ2-7 | TRBD1 | TRBV27 | - | TGTGCCAGCAGTCCAAACCGACCGGGACAGGTAGTATACGAGCAGTACTTC | CASSPNRPGQVVYEQYF
TRBJ1-5 | - | TRBV15 | - | TGTGCCACCAGCAGACCCTCAACGGCAGAGTTACTTAATCAGCCCCAGCATTTT | CATSRPSTAELLNQPQHF
TRBJ1-2 | - | TRBV10-3 | - | TGTGCCATCAGGATAGAGTCAGACGGCTACACCTTC | CAIRIESDGYTF
TRBJ2-2 | - | TRBV4-1 | once | TGCGCCAGCAGCCAGTACACGGGGGCGAACACCGGGGAGCTGTTTTTT | CASSQYTGANTGELFF
TRBJ1-5 | - | TRBV6-4 | - | TGTGCCAGCAGTGACGTCTCATCCTGTCCCAATCAGCCCCAGCATTTT | CASSDVSSCPNQPQHF
TRBJ2-7 | TRBD1 | TRBV5-4 | - | TGTGCCAGCAGCTCCCCGGACAGGGGCTACGAGCAGTACTTC | CASSSPDRGYEQYF
TRBJ2-3 | TRBD2 | TRBV6-1 | - | TGTGCCAGCAGTGAAGCGGGGAGACTAGCGTCGGCTAGCACAGATACGCAGTATTTT | CASSEAGRLASASTDTQYF
TRBJ1-2 | - | TRBV6-5 | - | TGTGCCAGCAGTGAGGGGTATGGCTACACCTTC | CASSEGYGYTF
TRBJ1-1 | TRBD1 | TRBV6-6 | - | TGTGCCAGCAGATCATTCCGGGACAGGCCTGAAGCTTTCTTT | CASRSFRDRPEAFF
TRBJ1-4 | - | TRBV10-3 | - | TGTGCCATCGGGGCAACTAATGAAAAACTGTTTTTT | CAIGATNEKLFF
TRBJ2-7 | - | TRBV4-1 | - | TGCGCCAGCAGCCCTGCTCATTTGGCAGTTCCGACCTACGAGCAGTACTTC | CASSPAHLAVPTYEQYF
TRBJ2-7 | TRBD1 | TRBV14 | once | TGTGCCAGCAGCCAAGAAGGGCACAGGGGGTACGAGCAGTACTTC | CASSQEGHRGYEQYF